The rows below give T cell receptor beta chains drawn from one sample of a study of Ad26.COV2.S vaccination and SARS-CoV-2 variants. Some clones are missing from TCRdb's copy, which holds only in-frame ones; the method was immunoSEQ multiplex PCR. This sample has roughly 300,000 clones, with less than 90% found just once. The sequencing here drew on peripheral blood, taken in a trial of Ad26.COV2.S vaccine versus placebo. The receptors stem from a person aged 18 to 59 who received the Ad26.COV2.S COVID-19 vaccine or a placebo. Each CDR3 is given with its conserved first and last residue. A D gene is named only where the DNA matches it firmly. Not every row has a clone size; where given, it reads once, few, many or a size class.

v_call,j_call,clone_size,d_call,cdr3_nt,cdr3_aa
TRBV28,TRBJ1-1,NA,NA,TGTGCCAGCATCCCGGGGAAGACACGCCTCAACACTGAAGCTTTCTTT,CASIPGKTRLNTEAFF
TRBV5-1,TRBJ2-7,NA,TRBD1,TGCGCCAGCAGCTTAGGGACAGGGGGATCGCGGTATGGCGAGCAGTACTTC,CASSLGTGGSRYGEQYF
TRBV3-1/TRBV3-2,TRBJ1-5,NA,NA,TGTGCCAGCAGCCCCCCTACCAGCAATCAGCCCCAGCATTTT,CASSPPTSNQPQHF
TRBV19,TRBJ2-4,NA,NA,TGTGCCAGTAACGGGTACATTCAGTACTTC,CASNGYIQYF
TRBV7-3,TRBJ2-1,NA,NA,TGTGCCAGCAGCTTAAGAGGTTCGGGAGCTTCCTACAATGAGCAGTTCTTC,CASSLRGSGASYNEQFF
TRBV15,TRBJ1-4,NA,NA,TGTGCCACCAGCAGACAGGGAAATGAAAAACTGTTTTTT,CATSRQGNEKLFF
TRBV30,TRBJ1-3,NA,TRBD1,TGTGCCGGGAAGGGACAGGGGGCTGGAAACACCATATATTTT,CAGKGQGAGNTIYF
TRBV30,TRBJ1-6,once,TRBD1,TGTGCCTGGAGTGTAGACAGGGAATGGAGATCACCCCTCCACTTT,CAWSVDREWRSPLHF
TRBV7-3,TRBJ2-2,NA,NA,TGTGCCAGCAGCTTCCCGGTGACCGGCACCGGGGAGCTGTTTTTT,CASSFPVTGTGELFF
TRBV29-1,TRBJ2-1,NA,NA,TGCAGCGTTGTAACAGGGAGCTCCTACAATGAGCAGTTCTTC,CSVVTGSSYNEQFF
TRBV7-9,TRBJ2-3,NA,NA,TGTGCCAGCAGCCGGAGGTTTACGGACACCCCTCTTCGCACAGATACGCAGTATTTT,CASSRRFTDTPLRTDTQYF
TRBV5-4,TRBJ1-3,NA,NA,TGTGCCAGCAGCTTGAAGGGGACAATCTCTGGAAACACCATATATTTT,CASSLKGTISGNTIYF
TRBV28,TRBJ1-1,NA,NA,TGTGCCAGCAGCGGTCTCTCACGCACTGAAGCTTTCTTT,CASSGLSRTEAFF
TRBV7-9,TRBJ2-3,NA,TRBD2,TGTGCCAGCAGCTTACTAGCGGGCCTCACAGATACGCAGTATTTT,CASSLLAGLTDTQYF
TRBV6-5,TRBJ2-7,NA,NA,TGTGCCAGCAGTTCACCAACAGGGAATCCCTACGAGCAGTACTTC,CASSSPTGNPYEQYF
TRBV28,TRBJ2-5,few,NA,TGTGCCAGCAGTTTCCAGGTGGAGACCCAGTACTTC,CASSFQVETQYF
TRBV7-8,TRBJ1-1,NA,TRBD1,TGTGCCAGCAGCTTAGACAGGGGTGGCACTGAAGCTTTCTTT,CASSLDRGGTEAFF